This T cell receptor (beta chain) was recovered during a study of human T cells and chemical hapten exposure. Study background: Sensitization used 2% DPC on approximately 2 cm by approximately 2 cm upper inner arm skin.

V shed 3 bases and J 4 bases; nucleotides not matched to a gene: 11. The CDR3 contains 17 residues. From germline, CDR1 is MDHEN and CDR2 SYDVKM. TCRdb called the RACE reads again in MiXCR, with one record for every CDR3 protein. The sample holds tens of thousands of distinct CDR3 sequences, approximately 3.3% seen once. Time point reported: patch test 2, 6 weeks after DPC sensitization. Regarding treatment: therapeutic diphenylcyclopropenone sensitization with weekly scalp DPC. This clonotype occurred many times. Its antigen is unidentified. Study-wide results and caveats: Alopecia affected the donors, so their immune response may differ from healthy people's. Controls had significantly fewer large CDR3 similarity clusters than were formed by expanded TCRs. The number of TCRs over 1 in 1000 frequency stayed unchanged after DPC.

Sequences were derived from whole blood, sampled in connection with sensitization to the hapten diphenylcyclopropenone (DPC). The receptor's source is a man in his forties with alopecia areata. Some clones in this sample may be carry-over from other donors' samples. This rearrangement joins TRBV28 to TRBJ2-1; 8 positions match TRBD1. In nucleotides, the CDR3 is TGTGCCAGCAGTTTCTCCTACCGGGACAGGAGTTACAATGAGCAGTTCTTC. This translates into CASSFSYRDRSYNEQFF.